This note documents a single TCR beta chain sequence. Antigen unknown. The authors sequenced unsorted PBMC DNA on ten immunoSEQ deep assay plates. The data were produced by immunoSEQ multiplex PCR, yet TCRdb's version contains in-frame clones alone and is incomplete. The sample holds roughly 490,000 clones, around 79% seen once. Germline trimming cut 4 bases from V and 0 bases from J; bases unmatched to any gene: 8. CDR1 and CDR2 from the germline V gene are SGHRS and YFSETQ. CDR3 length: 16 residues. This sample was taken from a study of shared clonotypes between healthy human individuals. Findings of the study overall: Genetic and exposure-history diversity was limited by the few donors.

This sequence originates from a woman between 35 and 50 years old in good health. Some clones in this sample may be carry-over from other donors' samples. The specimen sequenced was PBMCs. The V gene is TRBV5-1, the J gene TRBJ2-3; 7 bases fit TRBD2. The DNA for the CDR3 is TGCGCCAGCAGCACCCCTACAGCGGGAAGCACAGATACGCAGTATTTT. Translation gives CASSTPTAGSTDTQYF.